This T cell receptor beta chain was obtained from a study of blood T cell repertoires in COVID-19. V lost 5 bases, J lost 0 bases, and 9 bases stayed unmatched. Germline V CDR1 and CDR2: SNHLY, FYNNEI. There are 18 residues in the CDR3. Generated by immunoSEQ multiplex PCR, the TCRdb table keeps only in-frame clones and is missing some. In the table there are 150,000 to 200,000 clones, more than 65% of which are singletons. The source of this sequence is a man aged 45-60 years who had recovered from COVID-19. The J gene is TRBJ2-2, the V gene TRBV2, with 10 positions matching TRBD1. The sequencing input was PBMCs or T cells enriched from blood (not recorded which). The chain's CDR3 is CASSRTGTGVANTGELFF. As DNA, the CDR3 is TGTGCCAGCAGTCGAACCGGGACAGGGGTCGCGAACACCGGGGAGCTGTTTTTT.